A single T cell receptor beta chain is shown here with its context. The germline V gene encodes CDR1 MGHRA and CDR2 YSYEKL. This CDR3 has 17 amino acids. With 0 bases removed from V and 0 bases from J, the gap between germline ends came to 15 bases. The assay was carried out at the deep level. The authors sequenced unsorted PBMC DNA on ten immunoSEQ deep assay plates. Clones were sequenced by immunoSEQ multiplex PCR, and TCRdb holds only the in-frame ones, with some missing. The profile shows more than 450,000 clones, more than 65% of them singletons. The data derive from a study of shared clonotypes between healthy human individuals. The donor cohort consisted entirely of Caucasian adults residing in Nashville, Tennessee.

The sample consisted of PBMCs. The rearrangement joins TRBV4-1 to TRBJ2-7; D perhaps matches TRBD1 (5 bases). The TCR originated in a woman in her 40s in good health. Some clones in this sample may be carry-over from other donors' samples. This CDR3 is CASSQDPHRSRSYEQYF. CDR3 in DNA: TGCGCCAGCAGCCAAGATCCCCACAGGAGTCGCTCCTACGAGCAGTACTTC.